Presented here are 7 T cell receptor beta chains from one specimen sequenced in a study of regulatory T cells in long-lasting Graves disease. Relying on iRepertoire HTBI primers and Arm-PCR of CDR3 regions, the team built TCR beta libraries. TCRdb reanalysed the multiplex PCR reads using MiXCR and keeps one entry per CDR3 protein. The table includes about 540,000 distinct CDR3 sequences, roughly 14% detected once. The time point was: newly diagnosed GD, antithyroid drugs for less than 3 months. The TCR library was prepared using RNA isolated from PBMCs. These data are also associated with another study on T cells in Graves' hyperthyroidism and ophthalmopathy.

Sample: peripheral blood mononuclear cells (PBMCs), taken at new diagnosis, from a patient treated with antithyroid drugs. The receptors stem from a man aged 30 to 45 with Graves disease.

This clonotype was counted many times. The chain recombines TRBV6-1 with TRBJ1-1, with D tentatively TRBD1 (5 bases). Trimming removed 8 bases at V and 3 bases at J, with 22 bases between. CDR3 size: 16 residues. The V gene's germline CDR1 is MNHNS and CDR2 SASEGT. CDR3 amino acids: CASGTPLTGGYTEAFF. Here the CDR3 DNA reads TGTGCCAGCGGGACGCCTTTGACGGGCGGGTACACTGAAGCTTTCTTT.

In the case of this clonotype: This may be a read error, as it is one base from a much larger clone. This chain joins TRBV7-9 and TRBJ2-3, with a possible D match to TRBD2 (5 bases). Trimming stripped 5 bases from V and 0 bases from J, with 15 bases between. Germline V gives CDR1 SEHNR, CDR2 FQNEAQ (reference sequence). The CDR3 is 16 amino acids. CDR3: CASSPRQAESTDTQYF. Written as DNA, the CDR3 is TGTGCCAGCAGCCCCCGTCAAGCGGAAAGCACAGATACGCAGTATTTT.

Comment on this clonotype: A much larger clone lies one base from this, so it may be a read error. The rearrangement uses TRBV12-3 or TRBV12-4 and TRBJ2-3, with 7 bases aligning to TRBD2. This CDR3 contains 14 residues. V shed 1 base and J 6 bases; nucleotides not matched to a gene: 4. The CDR3 is CASSLVREGDTQYF. CDR3 DNA: TGTGCCAGCAGTTTAGTGAGGGAGGGGGATACGCAGTATTTT.

This clonotype was seen at least ten times. The chain is built from TRBV3-1 and TRBJ2-7; TRBD1 or TRBD2 may be the D gene (5 bases each). Germline loops: CDR1 LGHDT, CDR2 YNNKEL (reference sequence). Trimming shortened V by 1 base and J by 1 base, and 8 bases separated the two germline ends. The CDR3 covers 14 residues. This CDR3 reads CASSQGGGSYEQYF. In DNA form, the CDR3 reads TGTGCCAGCAGCCAAGGTGGGGGTTCCTACGAGCAGTACTTC.

This clonotype was picked up many times. This rearrangement joins TRBV2 to TRBJ1-4; 9 nucleotides agree with TRBD1. Germline trimming cut 7 bases from V and 7 bases from J; bases unmatched to any gene: 7. The germline gives CDR1 SNHLY, CDR2 FYNNEI. CDR3 length: 14 amino acids. CDR3 sequence reads: CASKRDRVGEKLFF. CDR3 DNA: TGTGCCAGCAAGAGGGACAGGGTCGGTGAAAAACTGTTTTTT.

The V gene is TRBV7-9, the J gene TRBJ2-5; TRBD2 is a possible D gene (6 bases). Germline lookup yields CDR1 SEHNR and CDR2 FQNEAQ (reference sequence). CDR3 length equals 17 residues. Trimming took off 0 bases at V and 4 bases at J, with 18 bases between the two ends. The CDR3 sequence is CASSLASRVQGGETQYF. CDR3 nucleotide sequence: TGTGCCAGCAGCTTAGCGAGTCGGGTGCAGGGAGGAGAGACCCAGTACTTC.

This clonotype appeared a few times. The J gene is TRBJ2-5, the V gene TRBV20-1, with TRBD2 identical over 7 bases. Germline V gene data show CDR1 as DFQATT and CDR2 as SNEGSKA (reference sequence). The CDR3 extends over 13 amino acids. The ends lost 3 bases at V and 6 bases at J; junction bases unmatched: 7. CDR3 amino acids: CSASSWGGKTQYF. In DNA, the CDR3 is TGCAGTGCTAGCTCCTGGGGGGGGAAGACCCAGTACTTC.